This entry lists 7 T cell receptor beta chains sequenced from one sample in a study of CD4+ T cells in melanoma. The protocol was immunoSEQ multiplex PCR, while the TCRdb copy is restricted to in-frame clones and leaves out a portion. The table lists about 10,000 clones, around 62% of them singletons. The specimen sequenced was cells from a culture (not recorded whether cultured in vitro). All receptors derive from a human donor with melanoma.

V usage is TRBV6-5 and J usage is TRBJ1-5, with TRBD1 matching over 9 bases. Losses at the gene ends were 8 bases for V and 5 bases for J; bases not matched to a gene: 1. The CDR3 has 12 residues. Germline values: CDR1 MNHEY, CDR2 SVGAGI. CDR3 protein: CASGTGHQPQHF. The DNA of the CDR3 is TGTGCCAGCGGGACAGGGCATCAGCCCCAGCATTTT.

The genes are TRBV5-6 and TRBJ1-2, with no clear D. The length of the CDR3 is 13 residues. With 2 bases removed from V and 0 bases from J, the gap between germline ends came to 5 bases. CDR1 is SGHDT and CDR2 is YYEEEE in the germline V gene. CDR3 bases: TGTGCCAGCAGCTTTTTGGCTAACTATGGCTACACCTTC. As protein: CASSFLANYGYTF. The full variable domain, in which reference TRBV5-6 and TRBJ1-2 provide the parts outside the CDR3, is DAGVTQSPTHLIKTRGQQVTLRCSPKSGHDTVSWYQQALGQGPQFIFQYYEEEERQRGNFPDRFSGHQFPNYSSELNVNALLLGDSALYLCASSFLANYGYTFGSGTRLTVV.

In this sample, this clone turned up a few times. This chain links TRBV5-5 with TRBJ2-2; weak D call: TRBD2 (5 bases). V lost 6 bases and J lost 5, with 17 bases in between. This CDR3 region has 15 residues. The germline V gene encodes CDR1 SGHKS and CDR2 YYEKEE (reference sequence). CDR3 sequence reads: CASTQSSTGTGELFF. The DNA for the CDR3 is TGTGCCAGCACCCAATCTAGCACGGGGACCGGGGAGCTGTTTTTT. Based on the CDR3 plus reference TRBV5-5 and TRBJ2-2, the full variable domain is DAGVTQSPTHLIKTRGQQVTLRCSPISGHKSVSWYQQVLGQGPQFIFQYYEKEERGRGNFPDRFSARQFPNYSSELNVNALLLGDSALYLCASTQSSTGTGELFFGEGSRLTVL.

The chain links TRBV2 to TRBJ1-6; TRBD1 aligns across 8 bases. This CDR3 has 14 amino acids. Per germline, CDR1 SNHLY and CDR2 FYNNEI. Trimming at V came to 4 bases and at J to 10 bases, leaving 6 bases not matched to a gene. This CDR3 is CASSADRGSSPLHF. CDR3 bases: TGTGCCAGCAGTGCCGACAGGGGCAGCTCACCCCTCCACTTT.

This clone was observed a handful of times. The genes are TRBV4-1 and TRBJ1-4, with no clear D. The length of the CDR3 is 15 residues. Trimming shortened V by 0 bases and J by 8 bases, and 13 bases separated the two germline ends. CDR1 is MGHRA, CDR2 YSYEKL, per germline. The CDR3 DNA reads TGCGCCAGCAGCCAAGAGAAGAGGACGAGGGAAAAACTGTTTTTT. Protein: CASSQEKRTREKLFF.

V and J are TRBV5-1 and TRBJ2-2; D perhaps matches TRBD2 (7 bases). V shed 4 bases and J shed 8 bases, with 21 bases lying between them. Per germline, CDR1 SGHRS and CDR2 YFSETQ. The length of the CDR3 is 16 residues. In DNA, the CDR3 is TGCGCCAGCAGCCCAGGACGCGGGGGCGCTAGAGGGGAGCTGTTTTTT. It translates to CASSPGRGGARGELFF. The whole variable domain, remainder taken from reference TRBV5-1 and TRBJ2-2, is KAGVTQTPRYLIKTRGQQVTLSCSPISGHRSVSWYQQTPGQGLQFLFEYFSETQRNKGNFPGRFSGRQFSNSRSEMNVSTLELGDSALYLCASSPGRGGARGELFFGEGSRLTVL.

The rearrangement uses TRBV14 and TRBJ2-7; TRBD2 agrees at 9 bases. The trim removed 0 bases at V and 1 base at J, leaving 10 bases unmatched. CDR3 length: 18 amino acids. Germline V lookup: CDR1 SGHDN, CDR2 FVKESK. DNA of the CDR3: TGTGCCAGCAGCCAAGAAACCCTAGCGGGGCCCATATCCTACGAGCAGTACTTC. The encoded protein is CASSQETLAGPISYEQYF.